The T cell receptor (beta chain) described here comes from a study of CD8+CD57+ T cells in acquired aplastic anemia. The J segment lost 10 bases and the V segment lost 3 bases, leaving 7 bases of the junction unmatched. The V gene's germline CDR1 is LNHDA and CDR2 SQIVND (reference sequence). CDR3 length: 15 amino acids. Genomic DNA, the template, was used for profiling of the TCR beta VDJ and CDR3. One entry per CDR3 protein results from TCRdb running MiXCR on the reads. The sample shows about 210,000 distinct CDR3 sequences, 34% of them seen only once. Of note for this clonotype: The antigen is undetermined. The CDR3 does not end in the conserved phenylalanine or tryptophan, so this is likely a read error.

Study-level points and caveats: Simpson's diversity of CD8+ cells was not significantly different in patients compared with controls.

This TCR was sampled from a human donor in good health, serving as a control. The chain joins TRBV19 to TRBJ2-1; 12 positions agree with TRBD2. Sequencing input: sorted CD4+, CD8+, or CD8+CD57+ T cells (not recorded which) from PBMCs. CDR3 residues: CASSIGSSGGAEQFL. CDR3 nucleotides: TGTGCCAGTAGTATCGGATCTAGCGGGGGGGCCGAGCAGTTCCTC.